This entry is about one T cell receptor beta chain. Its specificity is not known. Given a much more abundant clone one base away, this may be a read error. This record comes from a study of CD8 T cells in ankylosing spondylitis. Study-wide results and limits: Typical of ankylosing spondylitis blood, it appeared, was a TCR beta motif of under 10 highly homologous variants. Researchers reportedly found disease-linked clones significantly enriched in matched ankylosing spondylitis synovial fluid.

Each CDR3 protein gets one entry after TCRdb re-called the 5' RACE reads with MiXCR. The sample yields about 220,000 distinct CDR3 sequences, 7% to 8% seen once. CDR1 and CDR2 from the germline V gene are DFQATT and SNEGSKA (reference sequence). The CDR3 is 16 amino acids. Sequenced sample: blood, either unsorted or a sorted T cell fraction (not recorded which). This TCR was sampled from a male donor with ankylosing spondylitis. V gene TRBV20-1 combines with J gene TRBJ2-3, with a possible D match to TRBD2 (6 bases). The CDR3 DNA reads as TGCAGTGCTGAAGAACTAGCAGGCGCGTCCACAGATACGCAGTGTTTT. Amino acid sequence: CSAEELAGASTDTQCF.